The table lists the clone carrying this T cell receptor beta chain with many counts. The target antigen is unknown. Here the gene names and germline are mouse. The read halts 4 residues ahead of the CDR3 end, with the missing end drawn from the germline J gene. The V end was cut by 6 bases, the J end by 2 bases, with 8 bases between. CDR1 is NNHNN, CDR2 SYGAGS, per germline (reference sequence). The CDR3 loop spans 13 amino acids. The sample originates from a study of CD8+ T cells in alopecia areata. Study-wide background: Grafting placed skin from approximately 6-12-month-old C3H/HeJ donors with spontaneous alopecia onto approximately 6-11-week-old female C3H/HeJ mice. General study findings and limits: Higher clonality than in normal scalp was seen in lesional scalp, especially alopecia totalis/universalis.

It was cDNA, reverse transcribed from extracted RNA, that served as the sequencing template. TCRdb's table, derived via immunoSEQ multiplex PCR, lists solely in-frame clones and lacks some. Sampling found almost 9,000 clones, none seen once. A sort of pooled cutaneous lymph node cells used CD4, CD8alpha, NKG2D, NKG2ACE and other stains. The clonotype was recovered from a C3H/HeJ mouse with alopecia areata. The MHC haplotype of the strain is H2-k. This chain connects TRBV13-2 to TRBJ2-2; D perhaps matches TRBD1 (6 bases). Sequenced input: CD8+ T cells sorted from a lymph node. Incomplete CDR3 DNA: TGTGCCAGCGAGGGGGTTAACACCGGG. As protein: CASEGVNTG. Given in full, the CDR3 is CASEGVNTGQLYF.